This T cell receptor (beta chain) was sequenced in a study of T-cell reconstitution after alpha-beta-depleted transplantation in children. The TCRbeta library was prepared with unique molecular identifiers. A single record per CDR3 protein comes from TCRdb applying MiXCR to the PCR reads. The repertoire consists of approximately 390,000 distinct CDR3 sequences, with 9.5% to 13% occurring once and the leading ten covering 5% to 6.5%. Trimming at V came to 4 bases and at J to 6 bases, leaving 7 bases not matched to a gene. The CDR3 runs to 14 residues. Germline assignment: CDR1 SGDLS and CDR2 YYNGEE. This receptor was obtained from a human donor who donated a stem cell graft to a child with acute myeloid leukemia. The chain recombines TRBV9 with TRBJ2-1, with 7 bases matching TRBD2. Sequences were derived from PBMCs from the stem cell graft donor, sampled from the stem cell graft. The CDR3 loop is CASSIGTTLNEQFF. For the CDR3, the DNA is TGTGCCAGCAGCATCGGGACTACCCTCAATGAGCAGTTCTTC.